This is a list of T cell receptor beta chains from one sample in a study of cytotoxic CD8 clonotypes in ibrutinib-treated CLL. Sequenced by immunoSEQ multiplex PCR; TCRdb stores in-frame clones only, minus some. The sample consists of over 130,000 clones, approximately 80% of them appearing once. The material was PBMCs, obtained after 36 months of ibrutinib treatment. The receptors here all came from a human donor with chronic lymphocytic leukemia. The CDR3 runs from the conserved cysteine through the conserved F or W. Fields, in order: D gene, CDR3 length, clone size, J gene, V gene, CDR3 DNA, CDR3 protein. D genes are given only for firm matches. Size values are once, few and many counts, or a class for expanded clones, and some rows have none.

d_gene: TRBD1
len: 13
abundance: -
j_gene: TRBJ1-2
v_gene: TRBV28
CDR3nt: TGTGCCAGCAGAGGACAGGTTACCTATGGCTACACCTTC
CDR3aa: CASRGQVTYGYTF

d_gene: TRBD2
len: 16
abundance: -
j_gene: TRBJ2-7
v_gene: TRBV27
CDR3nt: TGTGCCAGCTGCGTAGAGGCGGGAGGTTTCCCGAACGAGCAGTACTTC
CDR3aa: CASCVEAGGFPNEQYF

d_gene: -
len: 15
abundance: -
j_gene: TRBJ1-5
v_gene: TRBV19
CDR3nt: TGTGCCAGTAGTCCATCAGCCAGGGTCGGTCAGCCCCAGCATTTT
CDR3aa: CASSPSARVGQPQHF

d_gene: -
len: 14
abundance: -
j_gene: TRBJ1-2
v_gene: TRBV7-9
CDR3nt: TGTGCCAGCAGCTTAGAATCAGGGAATGGCGGCTACACCTTC
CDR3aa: CASSLESGNGGYTF

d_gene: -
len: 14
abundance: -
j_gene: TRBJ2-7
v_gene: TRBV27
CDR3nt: TGTGCCAGCAGTTTAAGGCAGGGTAGAAGCGAGCAGTACTTC
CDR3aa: CASSLRQGRSEQYF

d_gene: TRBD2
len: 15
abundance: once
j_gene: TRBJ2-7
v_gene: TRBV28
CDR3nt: TGTGCCAGCAGTCCGGGACTAGCTTTATTCTACGAGCAGTACTTC
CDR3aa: CASSPGLALFYEQYF

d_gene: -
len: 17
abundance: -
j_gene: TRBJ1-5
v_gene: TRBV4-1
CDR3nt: TGCGCCAGCAGCCAACTACAGAGATCTGGGAGCAATCAGCCCCAGCATTTT
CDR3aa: CASSQLQRSGSNQPQHF

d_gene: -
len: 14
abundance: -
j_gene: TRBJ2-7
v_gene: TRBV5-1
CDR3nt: TGCGCCAGCAGCTTGTCGGGATATGTCTACGAGCAGTACTTC
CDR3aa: CASSLSGYVYEQYF

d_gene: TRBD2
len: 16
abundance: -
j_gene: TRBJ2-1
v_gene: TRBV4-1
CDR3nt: TGCGCCAGCAGCCAAGAACTAGCGCGCTCCTACAATGAGCAGTTCTTC
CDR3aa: CASSQELARSYNEQFF

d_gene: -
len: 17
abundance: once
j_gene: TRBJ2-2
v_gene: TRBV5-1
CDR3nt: TGCGCCAGCAGCTTGGCTTCGGACTCCAGGGGCGCCGGGGAGCTGTTTTTT
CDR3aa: CASSLASDSRGAGELFF

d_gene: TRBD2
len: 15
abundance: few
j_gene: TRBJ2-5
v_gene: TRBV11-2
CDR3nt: TGTGCCAGCAGCCCCATCTTTGGACTAGCAGAGACCCAGTACTTC
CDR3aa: CASSPIFGLAETQYF

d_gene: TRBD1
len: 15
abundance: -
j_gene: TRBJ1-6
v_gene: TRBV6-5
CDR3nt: TGTGCCAGCAGGACGGGGGACAGGCGGAATTCACCCCTCCACTTT
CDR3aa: CASRTGDRRNSPLHF

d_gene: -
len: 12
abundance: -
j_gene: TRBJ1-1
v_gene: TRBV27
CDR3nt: TGTGCCACAGGGACGGTGAACACTGAAGCTTTCTTT
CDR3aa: CATGTVNTEAFF

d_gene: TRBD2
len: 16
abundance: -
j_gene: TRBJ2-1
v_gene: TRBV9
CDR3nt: TGTGCCAGCAGCATCAGCGGGACTAGCGGTTACAATGAGCAGTTCTTC
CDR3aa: CASSISGTSGYNEQFF

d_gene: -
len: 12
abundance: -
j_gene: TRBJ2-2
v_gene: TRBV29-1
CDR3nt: TGCAGCGTCCAAAGAAACACCGGGGAGCTGTTTTTT
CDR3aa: CSVQRNTGELFF

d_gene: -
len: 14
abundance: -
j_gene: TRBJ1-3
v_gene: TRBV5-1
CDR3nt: TGCGCCAGCAGCACCGCCTCCTCTGGAAACACCATATATTTT
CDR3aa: CASSTASSGNTIYF

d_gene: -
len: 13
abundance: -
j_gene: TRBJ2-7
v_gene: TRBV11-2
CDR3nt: TGTGCCAGCAGCTTTGGCCCGAACTACGAGCAGTACTTC
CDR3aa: CASSFGPNYEQYF

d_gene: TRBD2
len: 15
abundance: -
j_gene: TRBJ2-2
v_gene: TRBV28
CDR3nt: TGTGCCAGCAGTTTCCTACTAGCGACCACCGGGGAGCTGTTTTTT
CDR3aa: CASSFLLATTGELFF

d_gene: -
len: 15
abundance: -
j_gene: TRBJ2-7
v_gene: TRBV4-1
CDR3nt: TGCGCCAGCAGCCGGCCCGGGACTGGGAATTACGAGCAGTACTTC
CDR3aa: CASSRPGTGNYEQYF

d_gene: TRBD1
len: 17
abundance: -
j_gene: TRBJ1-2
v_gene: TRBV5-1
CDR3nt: TGCGCCAGCAGCTTGGACGTTGGGACAGCTAGTTACTATGGCTACACCTTC
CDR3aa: CASSLDVGTASYYGYTF

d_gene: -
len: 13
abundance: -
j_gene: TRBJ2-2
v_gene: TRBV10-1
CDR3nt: TGCGCCAGCAGTCGGGAGAACACCGGGGAGCTGTTTTTT
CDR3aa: CASSRENTGELFF

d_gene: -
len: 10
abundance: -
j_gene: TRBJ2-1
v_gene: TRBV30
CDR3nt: TGTGCCTGGAGTCAAGGGGAGCAGTTCTTC
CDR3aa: CAWSQGEQFF

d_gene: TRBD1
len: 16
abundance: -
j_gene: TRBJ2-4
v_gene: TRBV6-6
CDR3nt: TGTGCCAGCAGTTACCTACAGGGGGCTGCCAAAAACATTCAGTACTTC
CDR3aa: CASSYLQGAAKNIQYF

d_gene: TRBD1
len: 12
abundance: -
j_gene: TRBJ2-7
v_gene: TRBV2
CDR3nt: TGTGCCAGCGGAGTACAGGGGGCACAGCAGTACTTC
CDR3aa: CASGVQGAQQYF

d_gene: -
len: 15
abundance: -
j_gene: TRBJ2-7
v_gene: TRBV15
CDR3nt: TGTGCCACCAGCAGAGATTCGGGACTCTCCTACGAGCAGTACTTC
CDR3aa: CATSRDSGLSYEQYF

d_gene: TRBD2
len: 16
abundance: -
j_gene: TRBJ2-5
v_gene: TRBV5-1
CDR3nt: TGCGCCAGCAGCCTTGGACTAGCGGAGGTCCCAGAGACCCAGTACTTC
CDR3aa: CASSLGLAEVPETQYF

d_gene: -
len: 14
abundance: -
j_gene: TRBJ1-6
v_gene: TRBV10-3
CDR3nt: TGTGCCATCAGTGAGTTTAGATATAATTCACCCCTCCACTTT
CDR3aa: CAISEFRYNSPLHF

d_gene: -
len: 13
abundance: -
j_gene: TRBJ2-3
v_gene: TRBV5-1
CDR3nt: TGCGCCAGCAGCTTGGCCAGCACAGATACGCAGTATTTT
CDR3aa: CASSLASTDTQYF

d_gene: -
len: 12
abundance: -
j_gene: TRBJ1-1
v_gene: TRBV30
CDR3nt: TGTGCCTGGAGGGCATCGGGACTTGAAGCTTTCTTT
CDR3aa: CAWRASGLEAFF

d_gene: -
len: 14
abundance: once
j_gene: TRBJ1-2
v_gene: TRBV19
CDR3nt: TGTGCCAGTAGTATGTCGGGGGGAAGTTATGGCTACACCTTC
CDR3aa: CASSMSGGSYGYTF

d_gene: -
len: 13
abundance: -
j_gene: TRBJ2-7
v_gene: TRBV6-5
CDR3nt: TGTGCCAGCAGGGGACGGCCCTCCTACGAGCAGTACTTC
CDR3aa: CASRGRPSYEQYF

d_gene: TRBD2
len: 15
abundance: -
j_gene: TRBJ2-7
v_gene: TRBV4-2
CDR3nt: TGTGCCAGCAGCCAGGGACTAGCGGGAGGGTACGAGCAGTACTTC
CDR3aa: CASSQGLAGGYEQYF

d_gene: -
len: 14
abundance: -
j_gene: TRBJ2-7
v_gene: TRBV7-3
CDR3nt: TGTGCCAGCAGCATAGCAGGGGGGGCCTACGAGCAGTACTTC
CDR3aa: CASSIAGGAYEQYF

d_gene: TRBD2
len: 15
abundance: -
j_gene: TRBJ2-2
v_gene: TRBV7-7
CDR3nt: TGTGCCAGCAGCCAGAGCGGGGTCAACACCGGGGAGCTGTTTTTT
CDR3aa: CASSQSGVNTGELFF

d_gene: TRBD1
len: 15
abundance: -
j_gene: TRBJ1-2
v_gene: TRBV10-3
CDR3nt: TGTGCCACCCGGGACACTCTAGGAGGGGGCGCTGGCTACACCTTC
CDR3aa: CATRDTLGGGAGYTF

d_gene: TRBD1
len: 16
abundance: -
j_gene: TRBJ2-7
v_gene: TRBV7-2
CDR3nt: TGTGCCAGCAGCAACTCACCACAGGGGATCGACCACGAGCAGTACTTC
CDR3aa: CASSNSPQGIDHEQYF

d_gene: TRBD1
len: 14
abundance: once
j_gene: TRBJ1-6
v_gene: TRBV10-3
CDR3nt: TGTGCCATCAGGGAGAGGACAGGGAATTCACCCCTCCACTTT
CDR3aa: CAIRERTGNSPLHF

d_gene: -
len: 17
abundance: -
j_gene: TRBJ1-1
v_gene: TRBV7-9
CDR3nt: TGTGCCAGCAGAGTCCCCCATAGGGCAGGTTCGAACACTGAAGCTTTCTTT
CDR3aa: CASRVPHRAGSNTEAFF

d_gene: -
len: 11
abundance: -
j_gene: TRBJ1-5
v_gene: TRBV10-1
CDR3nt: TGCGCCACCCCACCAACGCAGCCCCAGCATTTT
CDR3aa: CATPPTQPQHF

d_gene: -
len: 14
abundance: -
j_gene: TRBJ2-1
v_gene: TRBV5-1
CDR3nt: TGCGCCAGCACCCCAGCAAACTCCTACAATGAGCAGTTCTTC
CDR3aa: CASTPANSYNEQFF

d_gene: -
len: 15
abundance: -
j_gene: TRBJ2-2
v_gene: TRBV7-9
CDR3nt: TGTGCAACACCGGCGAGGCTGGGGAACACCGGGGAGCTGTTTTTT
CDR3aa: CATPARLGNTGELFF

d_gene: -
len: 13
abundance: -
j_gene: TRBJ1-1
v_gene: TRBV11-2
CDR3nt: TGTGCCAGCAGCCCTAGCCTTAACACTGAAGCTTTCTTT
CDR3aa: CASSPSLNTEAFF

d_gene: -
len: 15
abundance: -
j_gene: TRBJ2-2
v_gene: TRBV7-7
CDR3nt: TGTGCCAGCAGCTTATACTCAGCGAACACCGGGGAGCTGTTTTTT
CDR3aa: CASSLYSANTGELFF

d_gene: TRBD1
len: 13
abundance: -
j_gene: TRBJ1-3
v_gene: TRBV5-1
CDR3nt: TGCGCCAGCAGAAAGACAGGGGGAAACACCATATATTTT
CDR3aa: CASRKTGGNTIYF

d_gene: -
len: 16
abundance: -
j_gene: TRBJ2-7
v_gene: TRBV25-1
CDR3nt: TGTGCCAGCAGTGACCCCTTTAGTGGCAGAGCCTACGAGCAGTACTTC
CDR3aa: CASSDPFSGRAYEQYF

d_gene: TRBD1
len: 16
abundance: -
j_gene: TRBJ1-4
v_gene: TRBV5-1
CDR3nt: TGCGCCAGCAGCCCGGTGGGACAGGTCGTTAATGAAAAACTGTTTTTT
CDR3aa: CASSPVGQVVNEKLFF

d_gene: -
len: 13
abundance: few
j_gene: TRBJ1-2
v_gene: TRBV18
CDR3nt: TGTGCCAGCTCACAGACAATCGTGGATGGCTACACCTTC
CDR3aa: CASSQTIVDGYTF

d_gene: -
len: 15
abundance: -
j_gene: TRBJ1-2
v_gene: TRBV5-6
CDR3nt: TGTGCCAGCAGCTTGGTATATGTTTCGGGTGATGGCTACACCTTC
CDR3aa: CASSLVYVSGDGYTF

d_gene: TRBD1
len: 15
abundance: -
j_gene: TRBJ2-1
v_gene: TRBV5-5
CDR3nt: TGTGCCAGCAGCCGACAGGGGAACCCCTACAATGAGCAGTTCTTC
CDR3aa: CASSRQGNPYNEQFF

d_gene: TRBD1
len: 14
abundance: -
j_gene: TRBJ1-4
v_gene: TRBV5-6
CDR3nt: TGTGCCAGCAGCAGCCGGGACAGCAATGAAAAACTGTTTTTT
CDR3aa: CASSSRDSNEKLFF